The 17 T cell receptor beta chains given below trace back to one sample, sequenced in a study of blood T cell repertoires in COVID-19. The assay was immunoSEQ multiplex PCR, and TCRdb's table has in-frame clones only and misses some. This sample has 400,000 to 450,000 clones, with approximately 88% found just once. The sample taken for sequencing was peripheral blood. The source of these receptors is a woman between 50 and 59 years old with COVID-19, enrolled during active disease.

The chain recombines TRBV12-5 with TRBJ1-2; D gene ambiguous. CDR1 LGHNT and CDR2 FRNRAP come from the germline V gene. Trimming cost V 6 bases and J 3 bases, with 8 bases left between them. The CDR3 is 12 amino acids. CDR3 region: CASGALYYGYTF. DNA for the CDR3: TGTGCTAGTGGGGCTCTCTACTATGGCTACACCTTC. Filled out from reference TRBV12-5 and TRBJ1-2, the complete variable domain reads DARVTQTPRHKVTEMGQEVTMRCQPILGHNTVFWYRQTMMQGLELLAYFRNRAPLDDSGMPKDRFSAEMPDATLATLKIQPSEPRDSAVYFCASGALYYGYTFGSGTRLTVV.

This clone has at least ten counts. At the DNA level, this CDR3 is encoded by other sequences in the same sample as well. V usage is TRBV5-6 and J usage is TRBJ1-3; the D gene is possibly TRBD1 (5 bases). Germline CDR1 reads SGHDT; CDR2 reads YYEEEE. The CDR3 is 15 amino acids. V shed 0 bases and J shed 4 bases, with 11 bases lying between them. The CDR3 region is CASSLGGFSGNTIYF. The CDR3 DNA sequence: TGTGCCAGCAGCTTGGGGGGCTTCTCAGGAAACACCATATATTTT.

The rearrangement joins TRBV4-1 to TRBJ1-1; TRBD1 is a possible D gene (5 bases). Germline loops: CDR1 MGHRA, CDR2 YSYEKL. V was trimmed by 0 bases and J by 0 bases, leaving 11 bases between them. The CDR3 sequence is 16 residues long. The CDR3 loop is CASSQDWAGMNTEAFF. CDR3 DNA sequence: TGCGCCAGCAGCCAAGATTGGGCAGGGATGAACACTGAAGCTTTCTTT.

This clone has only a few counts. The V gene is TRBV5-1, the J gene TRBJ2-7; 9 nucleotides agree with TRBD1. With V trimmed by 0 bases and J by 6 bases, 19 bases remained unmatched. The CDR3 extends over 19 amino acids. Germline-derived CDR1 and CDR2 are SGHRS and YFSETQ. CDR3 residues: CASSLDGRGWDRVSAEQYF. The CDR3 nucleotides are TGCGCCAGCAGCTTGGATGGGCGTGGTTGGGACAGGGTTAGCGCCGAGCAGTACTTC. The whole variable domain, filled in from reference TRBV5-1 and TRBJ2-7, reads KAGVTQTPRYLIKTRGQQVTLSCSPISGHRSVSWYQQTPGQGLQFLFEYFSETQRNKGNFPGRFSGRQFSNSRSEMNVSTLELGDSALYLCASSLDGRGWDRVSAEQYFGPGTRLTVT.

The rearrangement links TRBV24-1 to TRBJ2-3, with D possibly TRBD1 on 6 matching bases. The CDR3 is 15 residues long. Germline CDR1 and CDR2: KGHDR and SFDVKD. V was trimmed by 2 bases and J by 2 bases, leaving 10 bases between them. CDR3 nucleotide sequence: TGTGCCACCAGTGATTCGGGACAAGACACAGATACGCAGTATTTT. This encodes CATSDSGQDTDTQYF.

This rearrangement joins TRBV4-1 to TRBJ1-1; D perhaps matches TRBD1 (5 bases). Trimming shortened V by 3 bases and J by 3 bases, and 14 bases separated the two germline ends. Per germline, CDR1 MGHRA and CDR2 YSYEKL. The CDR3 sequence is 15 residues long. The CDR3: CASSQTEGSHTEAFF. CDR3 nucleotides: TGCGCCAGCAGCCAGACGGAGGGGTCTCACACTGAAGCTTTCTTT.

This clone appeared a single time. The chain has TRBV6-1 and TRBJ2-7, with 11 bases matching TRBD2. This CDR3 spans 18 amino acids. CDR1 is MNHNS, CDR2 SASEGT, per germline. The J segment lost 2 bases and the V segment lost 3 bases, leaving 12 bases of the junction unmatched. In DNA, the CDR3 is TGTGCCAGCAGTGATAGACTAGCGGGGATAAACAGTACCTACGAGCAGTACTTC. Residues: CASSDRLAGINSTYEQYF.

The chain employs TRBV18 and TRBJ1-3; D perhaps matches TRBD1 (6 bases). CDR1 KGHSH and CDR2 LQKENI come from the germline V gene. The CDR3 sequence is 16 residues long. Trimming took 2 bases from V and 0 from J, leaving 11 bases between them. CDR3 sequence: CASSPFSGDSGNTIYF. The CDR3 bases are TGTGCCAGCTCACCATTTTCAGGGGACTCTGGAAACACCATATATTTT.

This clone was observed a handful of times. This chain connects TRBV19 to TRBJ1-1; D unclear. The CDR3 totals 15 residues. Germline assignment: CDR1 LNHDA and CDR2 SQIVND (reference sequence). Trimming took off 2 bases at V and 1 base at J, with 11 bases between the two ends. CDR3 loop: CASSIRGSRNTEAFF. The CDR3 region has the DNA TGTGCCAGTAGTATAAGAGGATCACGGAACACTGAAGCTTTCTTT.

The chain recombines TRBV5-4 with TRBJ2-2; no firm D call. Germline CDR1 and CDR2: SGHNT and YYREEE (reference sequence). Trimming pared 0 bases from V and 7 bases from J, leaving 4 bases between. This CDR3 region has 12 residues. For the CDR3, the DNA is TGTGCCAGCAGCTTGGTCGGCGGGGAGCTGTTTTTT. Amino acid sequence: CASSLVGGELFF.

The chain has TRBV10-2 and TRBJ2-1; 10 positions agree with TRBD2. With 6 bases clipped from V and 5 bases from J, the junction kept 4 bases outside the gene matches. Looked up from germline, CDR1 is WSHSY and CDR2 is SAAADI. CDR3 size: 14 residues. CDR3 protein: CASRRTSGDNEQFF. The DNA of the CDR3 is TGCGCCAGCAGAAGGACTAGCGGTGACAATGAGCAGTTCTTC.

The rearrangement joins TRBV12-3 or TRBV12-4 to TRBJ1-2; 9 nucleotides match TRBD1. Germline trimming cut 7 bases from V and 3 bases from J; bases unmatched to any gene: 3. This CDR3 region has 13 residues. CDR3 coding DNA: TGTGCCAGCACCTGGACAGGGGACTATGGCTACACCTTC. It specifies CASTWTGDYGYTF.

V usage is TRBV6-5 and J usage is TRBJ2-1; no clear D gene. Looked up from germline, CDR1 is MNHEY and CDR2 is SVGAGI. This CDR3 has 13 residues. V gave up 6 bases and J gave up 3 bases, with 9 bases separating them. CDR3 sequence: CASSPVGYNEQFF. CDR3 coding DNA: TGTGCCAGCAGCCCCGTCGGCTACAATGAGCAGTTCTTC.

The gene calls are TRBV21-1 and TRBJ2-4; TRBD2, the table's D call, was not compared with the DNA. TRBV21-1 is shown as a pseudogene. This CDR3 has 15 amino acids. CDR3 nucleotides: TGTGCCAGCAGCAACATTTCGGGGGGCAAAAACATTCAGTACTTC. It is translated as CASSNISGGKNIQYF.

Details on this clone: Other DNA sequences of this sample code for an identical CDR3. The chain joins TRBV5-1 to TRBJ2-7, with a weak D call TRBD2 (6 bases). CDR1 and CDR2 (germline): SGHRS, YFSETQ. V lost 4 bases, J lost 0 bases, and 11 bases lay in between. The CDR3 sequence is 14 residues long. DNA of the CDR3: TGCGCCAGCAGCCGGGACTCCAGCTCCTACGAGCAGTACTTC. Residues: CASSRDSSSYEQYF.

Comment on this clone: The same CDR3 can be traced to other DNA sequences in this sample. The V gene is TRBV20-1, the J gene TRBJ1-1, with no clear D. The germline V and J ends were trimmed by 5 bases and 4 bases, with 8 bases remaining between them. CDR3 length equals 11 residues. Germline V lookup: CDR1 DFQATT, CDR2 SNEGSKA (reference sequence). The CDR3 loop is CSAEVSTEAFF. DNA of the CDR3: TGCAGTGCTGAGGTGAGCACTGAAGCTTTCTTT.

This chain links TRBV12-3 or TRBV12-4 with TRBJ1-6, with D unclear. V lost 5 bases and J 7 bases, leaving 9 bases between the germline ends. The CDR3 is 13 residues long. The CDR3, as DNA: TGTGCCAGCAGTCCGGTTCGAAATTCACCCCTCCACTTT. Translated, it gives CASSPVRNSPLHF.